Shown below are 30 T cell receptor beta chains from a single sample sequenced in a study of OX40 agonist ivuxolimab in advanced cancers. Method: immunoSEQ multiplex PCR; TCRdb's copy keeps in-frame clones and lacks some. The profile covers about 110,000 clones, with approximately 90% appearing a single time and roughly 0.66% taken by the ten largest. The source material was CD4+ or CD8+ T cells sorted from blood, sampled in a trial of the OX40 agonist ivuxolimab. The source of these receptors is an adult with an advanced solid tumor such as melanoma, head and neck, liver or kidney cancer.

The chain carries TRBV7-8 and TRBJ2-1; D may be TRBD2 (5 bases). V dropped 3 bases and J dropped 3 bases, with 12 bases sitting between them. Germline lookup yields CDR1 SGHVS and CDR2 FQNEAQ. There are 15 residues in the CDR3. CDR3 residues: CASSFVLADYNEQFF. The CDR3 DNA sequence: TGTGCCAGCAGCTTTGTTCTAGCAGACTACAATGAGCAGTTCTTC.

The V call is TRBV6-5, the J call TRBJ2-7, with 11 bases lining up with TRBD2. V was clipped by 6 bases and J by 1 base; unmatched bases: 2. The germline V gene has CDR1 MNHEY and CDR2 SVGAGI. This CDR3 comprises 14 residues. DNA for the CDR3: TGTGCCAGCAGAAGGACTAGCGGGTCCTACGAGCAGTACTTC. Its translation: CASRRTSGSYEQYF.

The V and J genes are TRBV25-1 and TRBJ1-6, with D possibly TRBD1 on 5 matching bases. The V end lost 2 bases, the J end lost 7 bases, and 12 bases lay between the germline ends. In germline, CDR1 is MGHDK, CDR2 SYGVNS. The CDR3 extends over 15 amino acids. The CDR3, as DNA: TGTGCCAGCAGTGAACCGGGACGGCCCAATTCACCCCTCCACTTT. This gives the protein CASSEPGRPNSPLHF.

V gene TRBV18 combines with J gene TRBJ2-5; D call uncertain. The CDR3 spans 15 residues. Deletions cut 6 bases from V and 1 base from J, with 15 bases between. Per the germline V gene, CDR1 is KGHSH and CDR2 is LQKENI. The chain's CDR3 is CASSAQGAFQETQYF. The CDR3 DNA sequence: TGTGCCAGCTCCGCTCAAGGTGCATTCCAAGAGACCCAGTACTTC.

The table lists this clone with a few counts. The chain recombines TRBV5-1 with TRBJ2-5; D uncertain. CDR1 SGHRS and CDR2 YFSETQ come from the germline V gene. This CDR3 has 12 amino acids. The germline V and J ends were trimmed by 0 bases and 0 bases, with 0 bases remaining between them. CDR3 sequence (DNA): TGCGCCAGCAGCTTGGACCAAGAGACCCAGTACTTC. This sequence encodes CASSLDQETQYF.

This clone has only one observation. The V and J genes are TRBV5-1 and TRBJ2-7; 10 nucleotides align to TRBD1. The V segment lost 3 bases and the J segment 4 bases; nucleotides outside the gene matches: 4. The CDR3 extends over 14 amino acids. CDR1 SGHRS and CDR2 YFSETQ come from the germline V gene. The CDR3 DNA sequence: TGCGCCAGCAGCTGGGGGACAGGGGAGTACGAGCAGTACTTC. Its translation: CASSWGTGEYEQYF.

V and J are TRBV5-1 and TRBJ2-1; the match to TRBD2 covers 10 bases. Germline lookup yields CDR1 SGHRS and CDR2 YFSETQ. With 2 bases clipped from V and 8 bases from J, the junction kept 13 bases outside the gene matches. The CDR3 has 17 amino acids. The CDR3 sequence is CASSFRPSGRAVYEQFF. For the CDR3, the DNA is TGCGCCAGCAGCTTCAGGCCCAGCGGGAGGGCCGTATATGAGCAGTTCTTC.

V and J are TRBV19 and TRBJ2-5; D is perhaps TRBD2 (5 bases). Germline-derived CDR1 and CDR2 are LNHDA and SQIVND (reference sequence). Trimming cost V 3 bases and J 2 bases, with 13 bases left between them. The CDR3 totals 15 residues. DNA of the CDR3: TGTGCCAGTAGTATCGTATGGGAGAATCAAGAGACCCAGTACTTC. This codes for CASSIVWENQETQYF. Full variable domain (missing parts from reference TRBV19 and TRBJ2-5): DGGITQSPKYLFRKEGQNVTLSCEQNLNHDAMYWYRQDPGQGLRLIYYSQIVNDFQKGDIAEGYSVSREKKESFPLTVTSAQKNPTAFYLCASSIVWENQETQYFGPGTRLLVL.

The chain combines TRBV19 with TRBJ1-4, with D possibly matching TRBD1 (6 bases). Germline V CDR1 and CDR2: LNHDA, SQIVND (reference sequence). The CDR3 loop spans 14 amino acids. V was shortened by 1 base and J by 8 bases, with 11 bases between the two germline ends. The CDR3 nucleotides are TGTGCCAGTAGTATAGCAGGGGCAGGGGAAAAACTGTTTTTT. Translating it yields CASSIAGAGEKLFF.

The V call is TRBV5-1, the J call TRBJ2-1; possibly TRBD2 for D (7 bases). The CDR3 spans 15 residues. V was cut by 0 bases and J by 7 bases, with 14 bases left in between. In germline, CDR1 is SGHRS, CDR2 YFSETQ. In nucleotides, the CDR3 is TGCGCCAGCAGCTTGGGCGGGGGCCGTTCAAATGAGCAGTTCTTC. Protein sequence: CASSLGGGRSNEQFF.

The V and J genes are TRBV7-8 and TRBJ2-7, with 11 positions matching TRBD2. This CDR3 contains 18 residues. CDR1 and CDR2 (germline): SGHVS, FQNEAQ. Trimming cost V 0 bases and J 1 base; bases outside gene matches: 8. The CDR3, as DNA: TGTGCCAGCAGCTTAGCCCAGCTCACTAGCGGGAGATCCTACGAGCAGTACTTC. It yields the protein CASSLAQLTSGRSYEQYF.

The chain has TRBV2 and TRBJ2-3; a possible D gene is TRBD2 (5 bases). Trimming removed 4 bases at V and 6 bases at J, with 11 bases between. Germline CDR1 SNHLY, CDR2 FYNNEI. This CDR3 is built from 13 residues. The CDR3 nucleotides read TGTGCCAGCAGTGTGACTATACAGGATACGCAGTATTTT. This encodes CASSVTIQDTQYF. Supplemented by reference TRBV2 and TRBJ2-3, the full variable domain reads EPEVTQTPSHQVTQMGQEVILRCVPISNHLYFYWYRQILGQKVEFLVSFYNNEISEKSEIFDDQFSVERPDGSNFTLKIRSTKLEDSAMYFCASSVTIQDTQYFGPGTRLTVL.

The chain carries TRBV5-1 and TRBJ2-3; possible D gene TRBD2, 7 bases. CDR1 is SGHRS, CDR2 YFSETQ, per germline. The CDR3 loop spans 14 amino acids. With 3 bases removed from V and 2 bases from J, the gap between germline ends came to 10 bases. As DNA, the CDR3 is TGCGCCAGCAGCTCGGGGGGCCCCACAGATACGCAGTATTTT. Amino acids: CASSSGGPTDTQYF.

The rearrangement links TRBV6-6 to TRBJ1-2, with 7 nucleotides matching TRBD1. Germline CDR1 is MNHNY and CDR2 is SVGAGI (reference sequence). V shed 10 bases, J shed 0 bases, and the junction held 8 bases outside the gene matches. CDR3 length: 14 amino acids. CDR3 DNA sequence: TGTGCCACGCTTCCGGGACAGACTAACTATGGCTACACCTTC. This codes for CATLPGQTNYGYTF.

This chain connects TRBV27 to TRBJ2-1; 8 bases agree with TRBD2. The CDR3 is 15 residues long. Germline V gene sequence: CDR1 MNHEY, CDR2 SMNVEV (reference sequence). J was trimmed by 8 bases and V by 5 bases; bases with no gene match: 11. The CDR3 sequence: CASSRLSGKDDEQFF. CDR3 in DNA: TGTGCCAGCAGTCGACTTAGCGGGAAAGATGATGAGCAGTTCTTC.

This rearrangement joins TRBV7-9 to TRBJ1-2; 7 nucleotides align to TRBD1. V lost 8 bases and J lost 8; bases outside the gene matches: 14. From germline, CDR1 is SEHNR and CDR2 FQNEAQ (reference sequence). The CDR3 has 14 amino acids. CDR3 nucleotide sequence: TGTGCCAGCGAACAGACGGAGGGGGCGGGCGGCTACACCTTC. This gives the protein CASEQTEGAGGYTF. The full variable domain, with the rest looked up from reference TRBV7-9 and TRBJ1-2, is DTGVSQNPRHKITKRGQNVTFRCDPISEHNRLYWYRQTLGQGPEFLTYFQNEAQLEKSRLLSDRFSAERPKGSFSTLEIQRTEQGDSAMYLCASEQTEGAGGYTFGSGTRLTVV.

The rearrangement links TRBV9 to TRBJ2-7; no clear D. Germline loops: CDR1 SGDLS, CDR2 YYNGEE. Trimming cost V 0 bases and J 6 bases, with 13 bases left between them. The CDR3 loop spans 14 amino acids. The CDR3 loop is CASSVGTSHGEQYF. Written as DNA, the CDR3 is TGTGCCAGCAGCGTAGGGACGTCTCACGGCGAGCAGTACTTC.

This chain links TRBV30 with TRBJ1-6; D remains ambiguous. The CDR3 has 12 amino acids. Germline V gene lookup returns CDR1 GTSNPN and CDR2 SVGIG (reference sequence). V shed 4 bases and J shed 9 bases, with 10 bases lying between them. CDR3 in DNA: TGTGCCTGGACCCTTCCGGGTTCACCCCTCCACTTT. Protein sequence: CAWTLPGSPLHF.

The J gene is TRBJ1-4, the V gene TRBV2; 7 positions match TRBD1. Trimming took 8 bases from V and 8 from J; bases not matched to a gene: 8. The germline V gene has CDR1 SNHLY and CDR2 FYNNEI. The CDR3 extends over 13 amino acids. Written as DNA, the CDR3 is TGTGCCAGCTCCGGGACAGCTCAGGAAAAACTGTTTTTT. Translation: CASSGTAQEKLFF.

This clone is a singleton in its sample. This rearrangement joins TRBV7-9 to TRBJ1-4; a possible D gene is TRBD1 (6 bases). V shed 5 bases and J shed 5 bases, with 9 bases lying between them. CDR3 length: 13 amino acids. In germline, CDR1 is SEHNR, CDR2 FQNEAQ (reference sequence). The CDR3 region is CASSLGQNEKLFF. Here the CDR3 DNA reads TGTGCCAGCAGCCTCGGACAGAATGAAAAACTGTTTTTT. The entire variable domain, with the rest obtained from reference TRBV7-9 and TRBJ1-4, is as follows: DTGVSQNPRHKITKRGQNVTFRCDPISEHNRLYWYRQTLGQGPEFLTYFQNEAQLEKSRLLSDRFSAERPKGSFSTLEIQRTEQGDSAMYLCASSLGQNEKLFFGSGTQLSVL.

Details on this clone: At the DNA level, this CDR3 is encoded by other sequences in the same sample as well. This rearrangement joins TRBV18 to TRBJ2-5; D not resolved. The germline V gene encodes CDR1 KGHSH and CDR2 LQKENI. The CDR3 length is 11 residues. Trimming left V 2 bases short and J 4 bases short, with 2 bases between. The CDR3: CASSPGETQYF. CDR3 nucleotide sequence: TGTGCCAGCTCACCAGGAGAGACCCAGTACTTC.

The sample holds one count of this clone. The chain uses TRBV5-6 and TRBJ1-5; 11 nucleotides line up with TRBD1. The trim removed 4 bases at V and 4 bases at J, leaving 4 bases unmatched. The CDR3 runs 15 residues. CDR1 SGHDT and CDR2 YYEEEE come from the germline V gene. CDR3 protein: CASSLGQGGNQPQHF. In DNA form, the CDR3 reads TGTGCCAGCAGCCTGGGACAGGGGGGGAATCAGCCCCAGCATTTT.

This chain links TRBV6-5 with TRBJ2-3; D not certain. Germline CDR1 MNHEY, CDR2 SVGAGI. The CDR3 runs 11 residues. V lost 6 bases, J lost 5 bases, and 6 bases lay in between. CDR3 in amino acids: CASRRLDTQYF. The CDR3 DNA reads TGTGCCAGCAGACGATTAGATACGCAGTATTTT.

This chain uses TRBV7-2 with TRBJ2-5, with TRBD2 identical over 12 bases. The CDR3 spans 15 residues. With V trimmed by 4 bases and J by 11 bases, 11 bases remained unmatched. Germline-derived CDR1 and CDR2 are SGHTA and FQGNSA. CDR3 bases: TGTGCCAGCAGCTCTGGACTAGCGGGGCGTTCGGAGCAGTACTTC. Translated, it gives CASSSGLAGRSEQYF.

The chain couples TRBV28 to TRBJ1-2, with TRBD1 as a possible D gene (6 bases). V lost 6 bases and J lost 1, with 15 bases in between. The germline V gene has CDR1 MDHEN and CDR2 SYDVKM. This CDR3 is 15 amino acids long. CDR3 coding DNA: TGTGCCAGCAGCCCCTCCGGACAGCTTAACTATGGCTACACCTTC. Translating gives CASSPSGQLNYGYTF.

The chain joins TRBV5-6 to TRBJ2-7; 9 bases are a match to TRBD2. V trimming: 4 bases; J trimming: 0 bases; junction bases outside the gene matches: 8. This CDR3 has 16 residues. Germline loops: CDR1 SGHDT, CDR2 YYEEEE. CDR3 in DNA: TGTGCCAGCAGCCCACTTGGGACTAGCCACTCCTACGAGCAGTACTTC. Translating gives CASSPLGTSHSYEQYF.

Only one count was recorded for this clone. The chain links TRBV30 to TRBJ1-4; D uncertain. Trimming cost V 4 bases and J 4 bases, with 16 bases left between them. CDR3 length: 15 residues. Germline loops: CDR1 GTSNPN, CDR2 SVGIG (reference sequence). As DNA, the CDR3 is TGTGCCTGGAACCTGGGGAGCCAAGATAATGAAAAACTGTTTTTT. Translation gives CAWNLGSQDNEKLFF.

V and J are TRBV23-1 and TRBJ2-2, with D possibly being TRBD1 (7 bases). TRBV23-1 is an ORF, and what it does is uncertain. The V and J ends lost 3 bases and 4 bases respectively, with 15 bases between them. This CDR3 has 16 residues. CDR3 protein: CASSHYRGDSTGELFF. The DNA for the CDR3 is TGCGCCAGCAGTCATTATAGGGGGGACAGCACCGGGGAGCTGTTTTTT.

This sequence joins TRBV4-1 and TRBJ2-1; weak D call: TRBD2 (5 bases). Germline values: CDR1 MGHRA, CDR2 YSYEKL. The CDR3 is made up of 13 amino acids. Trimming cost V 4 bases and J 7 bases, with 11 bases left between them. The CDR3 is CASSPAAVNEQFF. The CDR3 bases are TGCGCCAGCAGCCCAGCGGCTGTGAATGAGCAGTTCTTC.

The rearrangement joins TRBV6-1 to TRBJ1-1; TRBD1 matches 7 bases. The CDR3 length is 15 residues. Per germline, CDR1 MNHNS and CDR2 SASEGT. The V gene end was trimmed by 6 bases and the J gene end by 10 bases; junction bases not matched to a gene: 17. CDR3 in amino acids: CASRDTGAERMTAFF. The CDR3 bases are TGTGCCAGCAGAGATACAGGGGCCGAAAGAATGACAGCTTTCTTT.